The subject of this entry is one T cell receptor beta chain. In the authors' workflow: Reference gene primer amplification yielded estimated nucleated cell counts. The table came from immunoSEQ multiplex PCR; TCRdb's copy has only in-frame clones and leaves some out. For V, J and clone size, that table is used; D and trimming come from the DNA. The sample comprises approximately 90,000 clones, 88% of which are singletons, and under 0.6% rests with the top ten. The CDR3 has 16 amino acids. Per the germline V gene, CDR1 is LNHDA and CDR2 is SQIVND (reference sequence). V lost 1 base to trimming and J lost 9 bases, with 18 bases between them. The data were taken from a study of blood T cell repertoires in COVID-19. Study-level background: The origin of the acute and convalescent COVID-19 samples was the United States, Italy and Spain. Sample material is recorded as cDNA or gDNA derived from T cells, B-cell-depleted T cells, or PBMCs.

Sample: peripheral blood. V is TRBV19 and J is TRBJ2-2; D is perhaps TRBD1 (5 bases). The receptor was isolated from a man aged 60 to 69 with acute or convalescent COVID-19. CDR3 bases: TGTGCCAGTAGTATAGTGCCTGGGGCACATAGGAGGGAGCTGTTTTTT. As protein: CASSIVPGAHRRELFF.